This TCR beta chain comes out of a study of blood T cell repertoires in COVID-19. The overall study: Specimens from acute and convalescent COVID-19 originated in the United States, Italy and Spain. PBMCs, B-cell-depleted T cells, or T cells provided the cDNA or gDNA that made up the material.

Method: immunoSEQ multiplex PCR; TCRdb's copy keeps in-frame clones and lacks some. The table lists some 270,000 clones, 80% to 90% of them singletons. The CDR3 spans 13 residues. The germline V and J ends were trimmed by 4 bases and 6 bases, with 9 bases remaining between them. This clonotype was sampled from a woman in her sixties or seventies with acute or convalescent COVID-19. The sample consisted of peripheral blood. The rearrangement uses TRBV12-3 or TRBV12-4 and TRBJ2-2; D gene ambiguous. The CDR3 loop is CASSSGLPGELFF. CDR3 DNA: TGTGCCAGCAGTTCTGGGCTCCCCGGGGAGCTGTTTTTT.